These 2 T cell receptor beta chains were sequenced from one sample in a study of beta chain features in type 1 diabetes. The investigators reverse transcribed all of the isolated RNA, so they sequenced expressed TCRB transcripts. Profiled with immunoSEQ multiplex PCR; TCRdb holds only in-frame clones, not every one. The sample contains tens of thousands of clones, around 32% of which appear only once. Source material: stem cell memory CD4+ T cells from blood. The origin of the receptors is a woman aged 18-29 years in good health.

The table lists this clone with a few counts. The chain has TRBV23-1 and TRBJ2-7; possible D gene TRBD1, 6 bases. TRBV23-1 belongs to the ORF category, with a function that is uncertain. This CDR3 comprises 14 residues. Trimming removed 6 bases from V and 2 bases from J, with 14 bases in between. CDR3 protein: CASRTTGEAYEQYF. The CDR3 bases are TGCGCCAGCAGGACGACAGGAGAGGCCTACGAGCAGTACTTC.

This rearrangement joins TRBV18 to TRBJ2-1; 8 positions agree with TRBD2. V trimming: 2 bases; J trimming: 4 bases; junction bases outside the gene matches: 4. The germline CDR1 and CDR2 sequences are KGHSH and LQKENI. The CDR3 has 15 residues. The chain's CDR3 is CASSPSSSGYNEQFF. Written as DNA, the CDR3 is TGTGCCAGCTCACCATCTTCTAGCGGGTACAATGAGCAGTTCTTC. The full variable domain, in which reference TRBV18 and TRBJ2-1 provide the parts outside the CDR3, is NAGVMQNPRHLVRRRGQEARLRCSPMKGHSHVYWYRQLPEEGLKFMVYLQKENIIDESGMPKERFSAEFPKEGPSILRIQQVVRGDSAAYFCASSPSSSGYNEQFFGPGTRLTVL.